This entry is about one T cell receptor (beta chain). Germline CDR1 is MNHEY and CDR2 is SMNVEV (reference sequence). Trimming cost V 0 bases and J 2 bases, with 13 bases left between them. CDR3 length: 16 amino acids. Extraction and reverse transcription of RNA yielded cDNA as the sequencing template. Clones were sequenced by immunoSEQ multiplex PCR, and TCRdb holds only the in-frame ones, with some missing. The profile shows nearly 110,000 clones, 65% to 85% of them singletons. Treatment: oral pan-JAK inhibitor, 5-10 mg twice daily. This sample is drawn from a study of CD8+ T cells in alopecia areata.

This chain connects TRBV27 to TRBJ1-1; D unclear. The receptor's source is a human donor with alopecia areata. The material was CD8+ T cells sorted from blood, obtained at week 24, from a patient treated with tofacitinib. CDR3 coding DNA: TGTGCCAGCAGTTTATCCCCAAGGGTCCTTAACACTGAAGCTTTCTTT. Protein: CASSLSPRVLNTEAFF.